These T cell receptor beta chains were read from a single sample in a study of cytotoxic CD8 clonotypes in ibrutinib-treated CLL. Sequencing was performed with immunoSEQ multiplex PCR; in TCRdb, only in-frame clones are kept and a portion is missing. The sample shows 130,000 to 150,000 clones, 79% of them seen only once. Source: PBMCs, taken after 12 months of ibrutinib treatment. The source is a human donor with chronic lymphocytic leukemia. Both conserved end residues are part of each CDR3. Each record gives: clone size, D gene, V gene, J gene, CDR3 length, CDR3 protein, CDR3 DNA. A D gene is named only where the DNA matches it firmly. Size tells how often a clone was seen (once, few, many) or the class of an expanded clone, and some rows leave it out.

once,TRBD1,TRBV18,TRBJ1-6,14,CASSQTGTAIPLHF,TGTGCCAGCTCACAAACTGGGACAGCAATACCCCTCCACTTT
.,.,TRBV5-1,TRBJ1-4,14,CASSFSTVGEKLFF,TGCGCCAGCAGCTTTTCTACTGTTGGAGAAAAACTGTTTTTT
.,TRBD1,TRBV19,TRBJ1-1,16,CASSIRGGQGNTEAFF,TGTGCCAGTAGTATAAGAGGGGGCCAGGGGAACACTGAAGCTTTCTTT
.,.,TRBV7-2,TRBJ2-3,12,CASSIVADTQYF,TGTGCCAGCAGCATAGTAGCAGATACGCAGTATTTT
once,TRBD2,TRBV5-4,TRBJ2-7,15,CASSYSGVSSYEQYF,TGTGCCAGCAGCTATAGCGGGGTGAGCTCCTACGAGCAGTACTTC
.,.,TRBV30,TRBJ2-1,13,CAWSVPGGNEQFF,TGTGCCTGGAGTGTTCCGGGTGGGAATGAGCAGTTCTTC
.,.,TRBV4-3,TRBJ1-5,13,CASGQDSNQPQHF,TGCGCCAGCGGCCAAGATTCCAATCAGCCCCAGCATTTT
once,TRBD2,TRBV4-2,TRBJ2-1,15,CASSQGPGLAGEQFF,TGTGCCAGCAGCCAAGGGCCGGGACTAGCAGGTGAGCAGTTCTTC
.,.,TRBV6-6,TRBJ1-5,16,CASSYSTGASNQPQHF,TGTGCCAGCAGTTACTCGACAGGCGCGAGCAATCAGCCCCAGCATTTT
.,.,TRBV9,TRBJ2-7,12,CASSLGPGEQYF,TGTGCCAGCAGCCTCGGGCCTGGCGAGCAGTACTTC
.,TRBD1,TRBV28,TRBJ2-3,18,CASSFLRSRTGDTDTQYF,TGTGCCAGCAGTTTTTTAAGATCCAGGACAGGGGACACAGATACGCAGTATTTT
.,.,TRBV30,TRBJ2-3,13,CAWILRATDTQYF,TGTGCCTGGATCTTGAGGGCCACAGATACGCAGTATTTT
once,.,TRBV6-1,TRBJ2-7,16,CASSALTEKAPYEQYF,TGTGCCAGCAGTGCCCTCACAGAGAAGGCACCCTACGAGCAGTACTTC
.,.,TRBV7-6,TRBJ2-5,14,CASSFSSVQETQYF,TGTGCCAGCAGCTTCTCGTCCGTCCAAGAGACCCAGTACTTC
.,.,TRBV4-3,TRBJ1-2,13,CASSQDLGDGYTF,TGCGCCAGCAGCCAAGATTTGGGGGATGGCTACACCTTC
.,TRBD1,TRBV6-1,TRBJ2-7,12,CASSQQGSVQYF,TGTGCCAGCAGTCAACAGGGGTCGGTGCAGTACTTC
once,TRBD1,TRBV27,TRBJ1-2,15,CASSSGGEGAHGYTF,TGTGCCAGCAGCTCCGGCGGTGAGGGGGCCCATGGCTACACCTTC